One and the same sample provided the 16 T cell receptor beta chains below, sequenced in a study of patients and donors after allogeneic stem cell transplantation. In TCRdb, the RT-PCR reads were re-called with MiXCR into one record per CDR3 protein. The top ten hold less than 8.5% of the sample, which has approximately 410,000 distinct CDR3 sequences, 15% to 20% seen once. The sample comprised blood, either unsorted or a sorted T cell fraction (not recorded which). These receptors were obtained from a human donor who was either an allogeneic HSCT recipient or a stem cell or donor lymphocyte infusion donor (not recorded which). It is not recorded whose cells these are; they may come from a transplant donor.

The chain carries TRBV4-3 and TRBJ1-2; D gene ambiguous. The CDR3 covers 15 residues. The germline V gene encodes CDR1 LGHNA and CDR2 YSLEER. Between the trimmed V and J ends, which lost 0 bases and 2 bases, there was a span of 10 bases. As DNA, the CDR3 is TGCGCCAGCAGCCAAGATAGGGCAGGCAACTATGGCTACACCTTC. This gives the protein CASSQDRAGNYGYTF.

This chain links TRBV7-2 with TRBJ2-7, with 7 bases that match TRBD1. Trimming removed 1 base from V and 1 base from J; junction bases left unmatched: 7. Germline CDR1 SGHTA, CDR2 FQGNSA. This CDR3 contains 16 residues. DNA for the CDR3: TGTGCCAGCAGCTTAGGCCGTCCAGGGGGTTCCTACGAGCAGTACTTC. Protein product: CASSLGRPGGSYEQYF.

This clonotype was recorded at least ten times. The genes are TRBV5-1 and TRBJ2-2; the D is unclear. CDR3 length: 14 amino acids. Trimming shortened V by 6 bases and J by 0 bases, and 9 bases separated the two germline ends. Per germline, CDR1 SGHRS and CDR2 YFSETQ. In DNA, the CDR3 is TGCGCCAGCATTACAGCACCGAACACCGGGGAGCTGTTTTTT. This translates into CASITAPNTGELFF. Looking up the rest from reference TRBV5-1 and TRBJ2-2 gives the full variable domain: KAGVTQTPRYLIKTRGQQVTLSCSPISGHRSVSWYQQTPGQGLQFLFEYFSETQRNKGNFPGRFSGRQFSNSRSEMNVSTLELGDSALYLCASITAPNTGELFFGEGSRLTVL.

The sample holds a few counts of this clonotype. V and J are TRBV7-2 and TRBJ1-2; D possibly corresponds to TRBD1 (6 bases). In germline, CDR1 is SGHTA, CDR2 FQGNSA. The CDR3 is 16 amino acids. Deletions cut 4 bases from V and 8 bases from J, with 23 bases between. The chain's CDR3 is CASSSSAWGRTLGYTF. The CDR3 bases are TGTGCCAGCAGCTCTTCTGCGTGGGGGCGGACTCTGGGCTACACCTTC.

Written as DNA, the CDR3 is TGTGCCAGCAGGGACAGCGGCTACGAGCAGTACTTC. Encoded protein: CASRDSGYEQYF. The V call is TRBV2, the J call TRBJ2-7; possible D gene TRBD1, 6 bases. The CDR3 sequence is 12 residues long. The V gene lost 6 bases and the J gene lost 3 bases, with 9 bases spanning the gap. Germline CDR1 SNHLY, CDR2 FYNNEI.

This clonotype has a count of ten or more. The rearrangement links TRBV20-1 to TRBJ2-1, with D unresolved. The CDR3 runs to 13 residues. Germline V CDR1 and CDR2: DFQATT, SNEGSKA (reference sequence). V lost 1 base to trimming and J lost 8 bases, with 12 bases between them. The CDR3 region is CSARGQSYHEQFF. CDR3 coding DNA: TGCAGTGCTAGAGGGCAGTCTTACCATGAGCAGTTCTTC.

This chain joins TRBV15 and TRBJ1-3; possible D gene TRBD1, 5 bases. Trimming cost V 0 bases and J 7 bases, with 13 bases left between them. Germline CDR1 is LNHNV and CDR2 is YYDKDF (reference sequence). The CDR3 contains 15 residues. The CDR3 coding sequence is TGTGCCACCAGCAGAGACCGCGGGGCCTGGAACACCATATATTTT. It is translated as CATSRDRGAWNTIYF.

The sample holds a few counts of this clonotype. The chain is built from TRBV4-2 and TRBJ2-7; no definite D call. The CDR3 sequence is 13 residues long. Per the germline V gene, CDR1 is LGHNA and CDR2 is YNFKEQ. V gave up 2 bases and J gave up 6 bases, with 11 bases separating them. The CDR3 DNA reads TGTGCCAGCAGCCAACCCACGAGCCCCGAGCAGTACTTC. Residues: CASSQPTSPEQYF.

The table lists this clonotype with a few counts. The rearrangement uses TRBV24-1 and TRBJ2-3; D may be TRBD1 (5 bases). Deletions cut 3 bases from V and 3 bases from J, with 12 bases between. CDR1 KGHDR and CDR2 SFDVKD come from the germline V gene. The CDR3 spans 15 residues. CDR3 residues: CATSDTDRGTDTQYF. CDR3 nucleotide sequence: TGTGCCACCAGTGATACAGACAGAGGAACAGATACGCAGTATTTT.

In this sample, this clonotype turned up a few times. This chain uses TRBV7-2 with TRBJ2-7; TRBD2 aligns across 10 bases. Germline V gene lookup returns CDR1 SGHTA and CDR2 FQGNSA. The CDR3 is 16 residues long. Trimming removed 0 bases from V and 0 bases from J; junction bases left unmatched: 2. The CDR3 coding sequence is TGTGCCAGCAGCTTAGCGCCTAGCGGGGGCTCCTACGAGCAGTACTTC. Translating it yields CASSLAPSGGSYEQYF.

This chain's CDR3 is CASSLDERIHEQYF. In DNA form, the CDR3 reads TGTGCCAGCAGCTTAGATGAACGTATCCACGAGCAGTACTTC. The chain carries TRBV7-9 and TRBJ2-7, with D uncertain. This CDR3 region has 14 residues. Germline V gene lookup returns CDR1 SEHNR and CDR2 FQNEAQ (reference sequence). Trimming cost V 1 base and J 5 bases, with 12 bases left between them.

This clonotype has only a few counts. The chain links TRBV29-1 to TRBJ2-7; D uncertain. Trimming took 4 bases from V and 2 from J, leaving 12 bases between them. Germline V gene data show CDR1 as SQVTM and CDR2 as ANQGSEA. This CDR3 has 13 amino acids. The CDR3 DNA reads as TGCAGCGTTGCTTCCGACGGAACCTACGAGCAGTACTTC. The encoded protein is CSVASDGTYEQYF.

The chain couples TRBV29-1 to TRBJ2-7, with 13 positions matching TRBD2. V shed 3 bases and J 5 bases; nucleotides not matched to a gene: 1. The CDR3 totals 13 residues. In germline, CDR1 is SQVTM, CDR2 ANQGSEA. This chain's CDR3 is CSVEGLAGNEQYF. CDR3 in DNA: TGCAGCGTTGAGGGACTAGCGGGAAACGAGCAGTACTTC.

The gene calls are TRBV12-3 or TRBV12-4 and TRBJ1-5; D not resolved. V lost 6 bases and J lost 0, with 12 bases in between. This CDR3 spans 15 amino acids. The CDR3 protein is CASSSVGYSNQPQHF. Here the CDR3 DNA reads TGTGCCAGCAGCAGTGTGGGGTATAGCAATCAGCCCCAGCATTTT.

The chain links TRBV12-3 or TRBV12-4 to TRBJ1-1, with 11 bases lining up with TRBD1. The CDR3 runs 13 residues. The V gene end was trimmed by 7 bases and the J gene end by 9 bases; junction bases not matched to a gene: 7. CDR3 loop: CASTSRTGGKAFF. The CDR3 nucleotides are TGTGCCAGCACCTCCAGGACAGGGGGCAAAGCTTTCTTT.

This clonotype has more than one count but fewer than ten. V usage is TRBV5-6 and J usage is TRBJ1-2; D perhaps matches TRBD1 (5 bases). This CDR3 region has 12 residues. The V gene lost 4 bases and the J gene lost 6 bases, with 10 bases spanning the gap. In germline, CDR1 is SGHDT, CDR2 YYEEEE. The CDR3 DNA reads TGTGCCAGCAGCCCGGGACGGAATGGCTACACCTTC. Its protein product is CASSPGRNGYTF.